These 26 T cell receptor beta chains came from one sample sequenced in a study of persistence of HIV-infected CD4 T cells. Stimulation used 10 ug/mL lysate from CMV-infected fibroblasts. Sorting selected CD4+ T cells upregulating both CD40 ligand and CD69. The libraries were made with immunoSEQ version 4 in survey mode. Assay: immunoSEQ multiplex PCR; the TCRdb copy retains only in-frame clones and omits some. This sample yields almost 20,000 clones, of which around three quarters are seen a single time; 6.5% to 8.5% belongs to the top ten. No antigen is known for these receptors. Sequenced material: CD4+ T cells sorted from PBMCs after roughly 20-hour stimulation, taken from a patient who received antiretroviral therapy. These receptors were taken from an adult man with HIV who was CMV-seropositive.

This chain joins TRBV25-1 and TRBJ2-2, with no clear D. V was shortened by 1 base and J by 6 bases, with 12 bases between the two germline ends. Germline lookup yields CDR1 MGHDK and CDR2 SYGVNS. This CDR3 is built from 15 residues. DNA for the CDR3: TGTGCCAGCAGTGAATCCGGCCTCCGAGCCGGGGAGCTGTTTTTT. It specifies CASSESGLRAGELFF.

The genes are TRBV10-3 and TRBJ1-6; unclear D gene. Trimming pared 3 bases from V and 5 bases from J, leaving 8 bases between. Germline V gives CDR1 ENHRY, CDR2 SYGVKD. The CDR3 extends over 14 amino acids. The CDR3 DNA reads TGTGCCATCAGTGACGCCGTTGATAATTCACCCCTCCACTTT. Encoded protein: CAISDAVDNSPLHF.

This chain connects TRBV15 to TRBJ1-1; tentatively, D is TRBD1 (6 bases). V dropped 0 bases and J dropped 4 bases, with 12 bases sitting between them. Germline V gene lookup returns CDR1 LNHNV and CDR2 YYDKDF (reference sequence). The CDR3 runs 15 residues. The CDR3 nucleotides are TGTGCCACCAGCAGAGATGGGAAGGGGGGCACTGAAGCTTTCTTT. This encodes CATSRDGKGGTEAFF. Based on the CDR3 plus reference TRBV15 and TRBJ1-1, the full variable domain is DAMVIQNPRYQVTQFGKPVTLSCSQTLNHNVMYWYQQKSSQAPKLLFHYYDKDFNNEADTPDNFQSRRPNTSFCFLDIRSPGLGDTAMYLCATSRDGKGGTEAFFGQGTRLTVV.

J is TRBJ2-7 and V is TRBV7-2; TRBD2 matches 11 bases. The germline CDR1 and CDR2 sequences are SGHTA and FQGNSA. The CDR3 covers 16 residues. Trimming took 3 bases from V and 7 from J; bases not matched to a gene: 11. The CDR3 DNA reads as TGTGCCAGCAGCTTTGTGGCTAGCGGGGGGTGGGGAGAGCAGTACTTC. Protein product: CASSFVASGGWGEQYF.

The CDR3 nucleotides read TGCGCCAGCAGCTCGGACACGATCTATGGCTACACCTTC. Translation: CASSSDTIYGYTF. The genes are TRBV5-1 and TRBJ1-2; a possible D gene is TRBD1 (5 bases). The germline gives CDR1 SGHRS, CDR2 YFSETQ. The CDR3 has 13 residues. Between the trimmed V and J ends, which lost 3 bases and 4 bases, there was a span of 10 bases.

The V call is TRBV4-1, the J call TRBJ1-3; TRBD1 might be the D (5 bases). This CDR3 is built from 16 residues. Germline V CDR1 and CDR2: MGHRA, YSYEKL. Trimming took off 6 bases at V and 1 base at J, with 16 bases between the two ends. This CDR3 reads CASSPWGGTSGNTIYF. The CDR3, as DNA: TGCGCCAGCAGTCCCTGGGGGGGGACTTCTGGAAACACCATATATTTT.

This chain uses TRBV6-5 with TRBJ1-5; a possible D gene is TRBD1 (5 bases). The CDR3 is 12 residues long. Germline values: CDR1 MNHEY, CDR2 SVGAGI. The ends were cut back, 4 bases at V and 11 bases at J, with 12 bases in the middle. CDR3 amino acids: CASSSSTGSQHF. The DNA for the CDR3 is TGTGCCAGCAGTTCCAGTACAGGCTCCCAGCATTTT.

V and J are TRBV20-1 and TRBJ2-1; 9 bases line up with TRBD1. The length of the CDR3 is 16 residues. The trim removed 3 bases at V and 4 bases at J, leaving 10 bases unmatched. Germline CDR1 reads DFQATT; CDR2 reads SNEGSKA (reference sequence). This CDR3 is CSASVIGTGSYNEQFF. In nucleotides, the CDR3 is TGCAGTGCTAGTGTTATCGGGACAGGGTCTTACAATGAGCAGTTCTTC.

In this sample, this clone turned up a few times. J is TRBJ1-5 and V is TRBV24-1; 8 nucleotides match TRBD1. Germline CDR1 KGHDR, CDR2 SFDVKD. Losses at the gene ends were 5 bases for V and 3 bases for J; bases not matched to a gene: 5. This CDR3 has 15 residues. CDR3 sequence: CATSAGQGINQPQHF. The CDR3 region has the DNA TGTGCCACCAGTGCTGGACAGGGCATCAATCAGCCCCAGCATTTT.

This clone has more than one count but fewer than ten. The chain combines TRBV6-5 with TRBJ2-7; a weak D match, TRBD1 (6 bases). Germline V CDR1 and CDR2: MNHEY, SVGAGI. There are 14 residues in the CDR3. The V gene lost 0 bases and the J gene lost 2 bases, with 8 bases spanning the gap. In DNA form, the CDR3 reads TGTGCCAGCAGTTACTCTACAGGGCCCTACGAGCAGTACTTC. Its protein product is CASSYSTGPYEQYF.

This clone was counted a few times. CDR3 residues: CASSPLGPYGYTF. CDR3 DNA: TGTGCCAGCAGCCCCTTAGGTCCGTATGGCTACACCTTC. The chain links TRBV5-6 to TRBJ1-2, with D uncertain. CDR1 is SGHDT, CDR2 YYEEEE, per germline. V was shortened by 4 bases and J by 5 bases, with 12 bases between the two germline ends. The CDR3 has 13 amino acids.

This clone was recorded once. The chain recombines TRBV5-4 with TRBJ2-1; D might be TRBD2 (6 bases). Deletions cut 0 bases from V and 1 base from J, with 11 bases between. Germline V gene data show CDR1 as SGHNT and CDR2 as YYREEE (reference sequence). The CDR3 length is 16 residues. The CDR3 bases are TGTGCCAGCAGCTTGGGGGGGGTTGGGTCCTACAATGAGCAGTTCTTC. Its protein is CASSLGGVGSYNEQFF.

The chain uses TRBV15 and TRBJ1-5; D remains unclear. V lost 0 bases and J lost 1, with 13 bases in between. Looked up from germline, CDR1 is LNHNV and CDR2 is YYDKDF (reference sequence). The CDR3 sequence is 17 residues long. The CDR3 DNA sequence: TGTGCCACCAGCAGAGACCCGGGAGTAACCAGCAATCAGCCCCAGCATTTT. Encoded protein: CATSRDPGVTSNQPQHF.

The rearrangement joins TRBV9 to TRBJ1-1; D is possibly TRBD1 (5 bases). Germline assignment: CDR1 SGDLS and CDR2 YYNGEE. The CDR3 consists of 13 residues. V lost 0 bases, J lost 6 bases, and 9 bases lay in between. CDR3 protein: CASSVATASEAFF. CDR3 sequence (DNA): TGTGCCAGCAGCGTAGCGACAGCGTCTGAAGCTTTCTTT.

V usage is TRBV30 and J usage is TRBJ1-2, with D possibly TRBD1 on 6 matching bases. The germline V gene encodes CDR1 GTSNPN and CDR2 SVGIG (reference sequence). This CDR3 comprises 11 residues. V shed 5 bases and J shed 5 bases, with 9 bases lying between them. The CDR3 sequence: CAWQGGYGYTF. The CDR3 coding sequence is TGTGCCTGGCAAGGGGGATATGGCTACACCTTC.

This clone was observed a handful of times. The rearrangement uses TRBV6-1 and TRBJ1-6; D is perhaps TRBD1 (5 bases). Germline-derived CDR1 and CDR2 are MNHNS and SASEGT. The CDR3 runs 15 residues. V lost 0 bases and J lost 7, with 10 bases in between. CDR3 amino acids: CASSEAVRENSPLHF. The CDR3 DNA reads TGTGCCAGCAGTGAAGCAGTCAGGGAGAATTCACCCCTCCACTTT.

This clone occurred once. The rearrangement links TRBV6-5 to TRBJ1-5, with D maybe TRBD1 (5 bases). CDR1 and CDR2 from the germline V gene are MNHEY and SVGAGI. The CDR3 is 15 residues long. Trimming took off 5 bases at V and 6 bases at J, with 17 bases between the two ends. The CDR3: CASSPGTARSQPQHF. DNA of the CDR3: TGTGCCAGCAGTCCAGGGACCGCTCGGAGTCAGCCCCAGCATTTT.

This chain joins TRBV28 and TRBJ2-6; 9 bases map to TRBD2. J was trimmed by 0 bases and V by 5 bases; bases with no gene match: 8. This CDR3 region has 18 residues. In germline, CDR1 is MDHEN, CDR2 SYDVKM. CDR3 sequence: CASSPAGGIASGANVLTF. The CDR3 region has the DNA TGTGCCAGCAGTCCTGCGGGAGGGATTGCCTCTGGGGCCAACGTCCTGACTTTC. Full variable domain (rest looked up from reference TRBV28 and TRBJ2-6): DVKVTQSSRYLVKRTGEKVFLECVQDMDHENMFWYRQDPGLGLRLIYFSYDVKMKEKGDIPEGYSVSREKKERFSLILESASTNQTSMYLCASSPAGGIASGANVLTFGAGSRLTVL.

This chain links TRBV12-3 or TRBV12-4 with TRBJ1-4; D is uncertain. The CDR3 runs to 12 residues. V dropped 1 base and J dropped 8 bases, with 5 bases sitting between them. CDR3 nucleotide sequence: TGTGCCAGCAGTTTAGTCCCAGAAAAACTGTTTTTT. Its translation: CASSLVPEKLFF.

The chain combines TRBV18 with TRBJ2-1; D might be TRBD1 (6 bases). The ends were cut back, 4 bases at V and 4 bases at J, with 17 bases in the middle. The CDR3 consists of 16 residues. Germline V gives CDR1 KGHSH, CDR2 LQKENI. CDR3: CASSLLTGLSYNEQFF. In nucleotides, the CDR3 is TGTGCCAGCTCACTCCTGACAGGTCTTTCATACAATGAGCAGTTCTTC.

J is TRBJ1-2 and V is TRBV29-1, with D uncertain. Deletions cut 2 bases from V and 4 bases from J, with 8 bases between. From germline, CDR1 is SQVTM and CDR2 ANQGSEA. CDR3 length equals 12 residues. CDR3 coding DNA: TGCAGCGTTGAACGGCAACGCTATGGCTACACCTTC. Residues: CSVERQRYGYTF.

Sample share makes this clone medium-sized. The chain combines TRBV3-1 (or the pseudogene TRBV3-2) with TRBJ1-1, with TRBD1 matching over 9 bases. V was pared by 0 bases and J by 5 bases, with 10 bases of the junction left unmatched. This CDR3 contains 17 residues. Germline-derived CDR1 and CDR2 are LGHDT and YNNKEL (reference sequence). CDR3 coding DNA: TGTGCCAGCAGCCAAGAAAACAGGGGGCGGGGAAAGACTGAAGCTTTCTTT. This codes for CASSQENRGRGKTEAFF.

Relative to its sample, this clone is medium-sized. The identical CDR3 is also encoded by other nucleotide sequences in the sample. The chain links TRBV27 to TRBJ1-1; D is unclear. This CDR3 is 14 amino acids long. Germline V gene lookup returns CDR1 MNHEY and CDR2 SMNVEV (reference sequence). V lost 3 bases and J 4 bases, leaving 12 bases between the germline ends. CDR3 in amino acids: CASSFNPGGTEAFF. CDR3 DNA: TGTGCCAGCAGTTTTAACCCAGGAGGCACTGAAGCTTTCTTT.

This clone was detected only once. The chain joins TRBV28 to TRBJ1-4, with no clear D. Between the trimmed V and J ends, which lost 3 bases and 5 bases, there was a span of 13 bases. The CDR3 is 15 amino acids. Germline CDR1 reads MDHEN; CDR2 reads SYDVKM. The CDR3 loop is CASSFPNSLNEKLFF. Written as DNA, the CDR3 is TGTGCCAGCAGTTTTCCGAACAGCTTAAATGAAAAACTGTTTTTT.

The chain couples TRBV28 to TRBJ1-6, with 9 bases that match TRBD1. Germline trimming cut 4 bases from V and 3 bases from J; bases unmatched to any gene: 7. The CDR3 is 17 residues long. Germline loops: CDR1 MDHEN, CDR2 SYDVKM. The DNA for the CDR3 is TGTGCCAGCAGTTCGTTGACAGGGGGTTTCTATAATTCACCCCTCCACTTT. It translates to CASSSLTGGFYNSPLHF.

The chain employs TRBV2 and TRBJ2-1, with 12 bases identical to TRBD1. The CDR3 is 15 residues long. Germline CDR1 and CDR2: SNHLY and FYNNEI. V was clipped by 6 bases and J by 15 bases; unmatched bases: 15. The CDR3 reads CASRPGTGGRGTAFF. In nucleotides, the CDR3 is TGTGCCAGCAGGCCCGGGACAGGGGGCCGCGGTACGGCGTTCTTC.